The T cell receptor (beta chain) described here comes from a study of radiation and T cells in renal cell carcinoma. General study results and limits: Top tumor clonotypes rose in blood 2 weeks post-radiation, then contracted.

The assay was immunoSEQ multiplex PCR, and TCRdb's table has in-frame clones only and misses some. The table lists just under 150,000 clones, 75% to 90% of them singletons, with less than 20% in the top ten. Time point indicated: blood 4 weeks post-SBRT, at nephrectomy. Specified treatment: 15 Gy SBRT to primary tumor, nephrectomy 4 weeks later. With respect to this clone: Antigen specificity is unknown.

This CDR3 has 16 residues. Germline V CDR1 and CDR2: SGHRS, YFSETQ. V was clipped by 0 bases and J by 2 bases; unmatched bases: 5. The rearrangement links TRBV5-1 to TRBJ1-2; 9 positions match TRBD1. This receptor was taken from a woman in her forties or fifties with renal cell carcinoma. This material consisted of blood, taken from a patient whose treatment included radiotherapy and nephrectomy. The CDR3 bases are TGCGCCAGCAGCTTGGGGACAGGGGCTCGGAACTATGGCTACACCTTC. Amino acids: CASSLGTGARNYGYTF.